The 22 T cell receptor beta chains given below trace back to one sample, sequenced in a study of T cell responses to AZD1222 COVID-19 vaccine. Assay used: immunoSEQ multiplex PCR; TCRdb lists only in-frame clones, some missing. The table records some 130,000 clones, about 93% of them present only once. Sequenced material: peripheral blood, taken on day 0 of AZD1222 vaccination. Every receptor here comes from an adult in good health.

This clone was counted a single time. This chain links TRBV28 with TRBJ1-5, with TRBD1 identical over 9 bases. The CDR3 runs to 14 residues. The J segment lost 4 bases and the V segment lost 4 bases, leaving 2 bases of the junction unmatched. Looked up from germline, CDR1 is MDHEN and CDR2 is SYDVKM. CDR3 sequence (DNA): TGTGCCAGCAGTTGGGGACAGGGAAATCAGCCCCAGCATTTT. It encodes CASSWGQGNQPQHF.

J is TRBJ1-1 and V is TRBV15, with D possibly matching TRBD1 (5 bases). V was trimmed by 0 bases and J by 5 bases, leaving 13 bases between them. From germline, CDR1 is LNHNV and CDR2 YYDKDF (reference sequence). The CDR3 runs 15 residues. The CDR3 is CATSRDRKGRTEAFF. The CDR3 DNA is TGTGCCACCAGCAGAGATCGAAAGGGGAGGACTGAAGCTTTCTTT.

The J gene is TRBJ2-1, the V gene TRBV6-5; the D is unclear. The V end lost 7 bases, the J end lost 0 bases, and 10 bases lay between the germline ends. CDR1 is MNHEY and CDR2 is SVGAGI in the germline V gene. The CDR3 runs to 14 residues. CDR3 in amino acids: CASTPRSSYNEQFF. The CDR3, as DNA: TGTGCCAGCACCCCGAGGAGCTCCTACAATGAGCAGTTCTTC.

This clone was seen only once. The genes are TRBV28 and TRBJ2-1; tentative D call: TRBD1 (6 bases). Trimming pared 4 bases from V and 4 bases from J, leaving 14 bases between. The CDR3 has 15 amino acids. Germline V lookup: CDR1 MDHEN, CDR2 SYDVKM. The CDR3 nucleotides are TGTGCCAGCAGTTCACCGGCGACAGGATACAATGAGCAGTTCTTC. Translating it yields CASSSPATGYNEQFF.

The rearrangement links TRBV11-2 to TRBJ2-3; D gene ambiguous. Trimming shortened V by 2 bases and J by 0 bases, and 12 bases separated the two germline ends. This CDR3 has 16 amino acids. In germline, CDR1 is SGHAT, CDR2 FQNNGV. The CDR3 loop is CASSLRAFFSTDTQYF. Here the CDR3 DNA reads TGTGCCAGCAGCTTAAGGGCTTTCTTTAGCACAGATACGCAGTATTTT.

This chain joins TRBV18 and TRBJ1-1; D gene ambiguous. Germline V gives CDR1 KGHSH, CDR2 LQKENI. The CDR3 loop spans 13 amino acids. V was shortened by 4 bases and J by 3 bases, with 9 bases between the two germline ends. The CDR3: CASSLGPDTEAFF. The CDR3 region has the DNA TGTGCCAGCTCACTCGGGCCGGACACTGAAGCTTTCTTT.

The table lists this clone with a few counts. V is TRBV10-3 and J is TRBJ1-2, with D possibly matching TRBD1 (6 bases). Germline CDR1 and CDR2: ENHRY and SYGVKD. V lost 2 bases to trimming and J lost 5 bases, with 12 bases between them. CDR3 length: 14 amino acids. The CDR3 loop is CAISEDRGAYGYTF. Here the CDR3 DNA reads TGTGCCATCAGTGAGGATAGGGGGGCTTATGGCTACACCTTC.

The chain has TRBV11-1 and TRBJ2-7, with TRBD1 identical over 7 bases. The CDR3 extends over 13 amino acids. Looked up from germline, CDR1 is SGHAT and CDR2 is FQDESV (reference sequence). V was pared by 3 bases and J by 7 bases, with 6 bases of the junction left unmatched. The CDR3 nucleotides read TGTGCCAGCAGCTTCAGGACAGGACTGGAGCAGTACTTC. This codes for CASSFRTGLEQYF.

This chain connects TRBV19 to TRBJ1-6, with TRBD1 matching 8 bases. V gave up 5 bases and J gave up 8 bases; unmatched junction bases: 2. This CDR3 region has 13 residues. CDR1 LNHDA and CDR2 SQIVND come from the germline V gene (reference sequence). The CDR3 DNA sequence: TGTGCCAGTAGTGCGACAGGGGATTCACCCCTCCACTTT. The encoded protein is CASSATGDSPLHF.

V gene TRBV6-6 combines with J gene TRBJ2-3; no clear D gene. V was pared by 6 bases and J by 6 bases, with 13 bases between. The CDR3 covers 13 residues. CDR1 is MNHNY and CDR2 is SVGAGI in the germline V gene (reference sequence). CDR3 sequence: CASRRGTGDTQYF. As DNA, the CDR3 is TGTGCCAGCAGGAGAGGAACTGGGGATACGCAGTATTTT.

V usage is TRBV5-8 and J usage is TRBJ1-2; possible D gene TRBD1, 5 bases. V lost 0 bases and J lost 8, with 11 bases in between. Germline V gene lookup returns CDR1 SGHTS and CDR2 YDEGEE. The CDR3 is made up of 13 amino acids. The CDR3 loop reads CASSLGGVSGYTF. The CDR3 coding sequence is TGTGCCAGCAGCTTGGGAGGGGTTAGCGGCTACACCTTC.

The V and J genes are TRBV15 and TRBJ1-5; the D gene is possibly TRBD1 (6 bases). Germline lookup yields CDR1 LNHNV and CDR2 YYDKDF (reference sequence). Between the trimmed V and J ends, which lost 3 bases and 5 bases, there was a span of 14 bases. The CDR3 consists of 15 residues. The chain's CDR3 is CATSSLAGEHQPQHF. CDR3 DNA sequence: TGTGCCACCAGCAGTCTCGCAGGGGAACATCAGCCCCAGCATTTT.

The chain is built from TRBV4-2 and TRBJ2-7, with a tentative D call TRBD1 (6 bases). Germline CDR1 and CDR2: LGHNA and YNFKEQ. V lost 3 bases and J 7 bases, leaving 16 bases between the germline ends. The CDR3 runs to 14 residues. The CDR3 DNA sequence: TGTGCCAGCAGCCACCAAGGACAGCCCAGGGAGCAGTACTTC. Translated: CASSHQGQPREQYF.

J is TRBJ1-6 and V is TRBV18; no clear D. CDR1 is KGHSH and CDR2 is LQKENI in the germline V gene. The length of the CDR3 is 12 residues. The V gene lost 4 bases and the J gene lost 9 bases, with 7 bases spanning the gap. The CDR3 region is CASSQESSPLHF. The CDR3 DNA reads as TGTGCCAGCTCACAGGAGAGTTCACCCCTCCACTTT.

The chain couples TRBV5-4 to TRBJ2-3; TRBD2 matches at 8 bases. Germline V lookup: CDR1 SGHNT, CDR2 YYREEE (reference sequence). Trimming removed 6 bases from V and 5 bases from J; junction bases left unmatched: 8. CDR3 length: 14 residues. CDR3 region: CASNFPGGRDTQYF. CDR3 coding DNA: TGTGCCAGCAACTTCCCGGGGGGGCGAGATACGCAGTATTTT. Using reference TRBV5-4 and TRBJ2-3 for the parts outside the CDR3, the full variable domain is ETGVTQSPTHLIKTRGQQVTLRCSSQSGHNTVSWYQQALGQGPQFIFQYYREEENGRGNFPPRFSGLQFPNYSSELNVNALELDDSALYLCASNFPGGRDTQYFGPGTRLTVL.

The rearrangement links TRBV4-2 to TRBJ2-1; 8 bases are shared with TRBD2. CDR1 and CDR2 from the germline V gene are LGHNA and YNFKEQ. The CDR3 length is 16 residues. With V trimmed by 0 bases and J by 6 bases, 7 bases remained unmatched. DNA for the CDR3: TGTGCCAGCAGCCAAGATCCCCAGCGGGGGCGCAATGAGCAGTTCTTC. Its protein is CASSQDPQRGRNEQFF.

The genes are TRBV18 and TRBJ1-2; TRBD1 matches at 7 bases. The junction had 9 bases not matched to a gene; V was cut back by 3 bases and J by 8 bases. Germline V gene data show CDR1 as KGHSH and CDR2 as LQKENI. The CDR3 is made up of 14 amino acids. In DNA form, the CDR3 reads TGTGCCAGCTCACCCCGGACAGGATCAGGAGGCTACACCTTC. It codes for CASSPRTGSGGYTF.

The chain carries TRBV6-5 and TRBJ1-1; D ambiguous. Germline V CDR1 and CDR2: MNHEY, SVGAGI. The CDR3 covers 16 residues. V was cut by 0 bases and J by 1 base, with 12 bases left in between. The CDR3 sequence is CASSYSNLPPNTEAFF. The CDR3 nucleotides read TGTGCCAGCAGTTACTCGAACCTACCTCCGAACACTGAAGCTTTCTTT.

V is TRBV7-3 and J is TRBJ1-2, with 7 nucleotides matching TRBD1. V trimming: 1 base; J trimming: 4 bases; junction bases outside the gene matches: 18. CDR1 and CDR2 (germline): SGHTA, FQGTGA. The CDR3 sequence is 19 residues long. In DNA form, the CDR3 reads TGTGCCAGCAGCTTAATTCTCTCAGGGGCAGGGGGTTCTTGCTATGGCTACACCTTC. As protein: CASSLILSGAGGSCYGYTF.

The rearrangement uses TRBV7-8 and TRBJ1-3; tentatively, D is TRBD1 (5 bases). This CDR3 is 14 amino acids long. The ends were cut back, 2 bases at V and 4 bases at J, with 9 bases in the middle. CDR1 SGHVS and CDR2 FQNEAQ come from the germline V gene. CDR3 in amino acids: CASSLRQTGNTIYF. In DNA, the CDR3 is TGTGCCAGCAGCTTAAGACAGACAGGAAACACCATATATTTT.

CDR3 nucleotides: TGTGCCAGCCGAGAGGGGTCTCGCTCTGGAAACACCATATATTTT. Translating gives CASREGSRSGNTIYF. V usage is TRBV19 and J usage is TRBJ1-3, with D tentatively TRBD1 (5 bases). The V and J ends lost 9 bases and 0 bases respectively, with 15 bases between them. Germline CDR1 and CDR2: LNHDA and SQIVND (reference sequence). The CDR3 length is 15 residues.

The chain employs TRBV19 and TRBJ1-1; D gene uncertain. This CDR3 spans 13 amino acids. Germline assignment: CDR1 LNHDA and CDR2 SQIVND (reference sequence). V was cut by 5 bases and J by 6 bases, with 13 bases left in between. CDR3 nucleotide sequence: TGTGCCAGTAGTCCCGTTGGTGGCGCTGAAGCTTTCTTT. Protein product: CASSPVGGAEAFF. The full variable domain, in which reference TRBV19 and TRBJ1-1 provide the parts outside the CDR3, is DGGITQSPKYLFRKEGQNVTLSCEQNLNHDAMYWYRQDPGQGLRLIYYSQIVNDFQKGDIAEGYSVSREKKESFPLTVTSAQKNPTAFYLCASSPVGGAEAFFGQGTRLTVV.